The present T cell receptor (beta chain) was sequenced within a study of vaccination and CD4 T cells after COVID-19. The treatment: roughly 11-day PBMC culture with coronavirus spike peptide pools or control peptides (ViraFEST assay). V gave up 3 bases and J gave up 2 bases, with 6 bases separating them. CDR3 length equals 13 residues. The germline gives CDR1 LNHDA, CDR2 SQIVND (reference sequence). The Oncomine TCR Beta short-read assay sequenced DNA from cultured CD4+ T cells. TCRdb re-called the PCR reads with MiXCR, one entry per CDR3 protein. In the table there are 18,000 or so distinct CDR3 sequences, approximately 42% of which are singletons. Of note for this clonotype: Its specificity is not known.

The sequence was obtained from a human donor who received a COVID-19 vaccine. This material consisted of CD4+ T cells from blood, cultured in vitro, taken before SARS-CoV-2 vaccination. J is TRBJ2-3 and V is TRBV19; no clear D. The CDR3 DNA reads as TGTGCCAGTAGTATCCGAGACACAGATACGCAGTATTTT. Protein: CASSIRDTDTQYF.